Listed below are T cell receptor beta chains from one sample, sequenced in a study of OX40 agonist ivuxolimab in advanced cancers. Profiling relied on immunoSEQ multiplex PCR, and the TCRdb table lists in-frame clones only, not all of them. The data contain some 19,000 clones, about 83% of them singletons. The sample here was CD4+ or CD8+ T cells sorted from blood, taken in a trial of the OX40 agonist ivuxolimab. The receptors originated from an adult with an advanced solid tumor such as melanoma, head and neck, liver or kidney cancer. Both conserved end residues are part of each CDR3. A D gene is named only where the DNA matches it firmly. A clone size is listed for some rows: how often the clone was seen (once, few, many), or a class if it is expanded.

cdr3_nt,cdr3_aa,cdr3_length,clone_size,v_call,j_call,d_call
TGTGCCAGCGCGCCGACTCTGAACACTGAAGCTTTCTTT,CASAPTLNTEAFF,13,.,TRBV9,TRBJ1-1,.
TGTGCCAGCAGCTTAGGGGACAGGGGGAGGGAGCAGTACTTC,CASSLGDRGREQYF,14,once,TRBV11-2,TRBJ2-7,TRBD1
TGTGCCAGCAGCACGAGGGGGGGACTAGCGGAATACGGTGAGCAGTTCTTC,CASSTRGGLAEYGEQFF,17,.,TRBV9,TRBJ2-1,TRBD2
TGTGCCAGCAGCACAGGGGCTGGGGCCAACGTCCTGACTTTC,CASSTGAGANVLTF,14,.,TRBV28,TRBJ2-6,TRBD1
TGCGCCAGCAGCCAATCCGGGAGGCCCCCAGGGGATACGCAGTATTTT,CASSQSGRPPGDTQYF,16,.,TRBV4-1,TRBJ2-3,TRBD2
TGTGCCAGCAGTGAAGGTTTGCGGCTCATCTTTGTCGAGCAGTACTTC,CASSEGLRLIFVEQYF,16,.,TRBV6-1,TRBJ2-7,.
TGTGCCAGCAGCTTAGGCCCCGCAGGGGGCACTGAAGCTTTCTTT,CASSLGPAGGTEAFF,15,.,TRBV11-2,TRBJ1-1,TRBD1
TGTGCCAGTGGTATAGTCCCTTACGAGCAGTACTTC,CASGIVPYEQYF,12,.,TRBV19,TRBJ2-7,.
TGTGCCTGGAGTGCGGGACAGGGTTCCAATCAGCCCCAGCATTTT,CAWSAGQGSNQPQHF,15,.,TRBV30,TRBJ1-5,TRBD1
TGTGCCAGCAGTCGCGATGGCAGATCAAATGAAAAACTGTTTTTT,CASSRDGRSNEKLFF,15,.,TRBV6-5,TRBJ1-4,.
TGTGCCAGCTCCCCTCCCGTGAGGGCGGTGGAGACCCAGTACTTC,CASSPPVRAVETQYF,15,.,TRBV18,TRBJ2-5,.
TGTGCCAGTAGTATAGTCCTAGCGGAAAACTACGAGCAGTACTTC,CASSIVLAENYEQYF,15,.,TRBV19,TRBJ2-7,TRBD2
TGTGCCAGCAACGATGTACAGGGCGGGGAGCTGTTTTTT,CASNDVQGGELFF,13,.,TRBV28,TRBJ2-2,.
TGTGCCAGCAGTGTGATCCCCTATGGCTACACCTTC,CASSVIPYGYTF,12,.,TRBV28,TRBJ1-2,.
TGTGCCAGCAGCAATTTTAGAGAGCAGTTCTTC,CASSNFREQFF,11,.,TRBV5-8,TRBJ2-1,.
TGCAGCGTTAAACAGGGAAGGGGTCACGAGCAGTACTTC,CSVKQGRGHEQYF,13,.,TRBV29-1,TRBJ2-7,.
TGTGCCAGCGCACAGGGTAACGAAAACACCATATATTTT,CASAQGNENTIYF,13,.,TRBV28,TRBJ1-3,.
TGTGCCAGCTTCCCCGGGAAGGGTTCTTCCTACGAGCAGTACTTC,CASFPGKGSSYEQYF,15,.,TRBV6-1,TRBJ2-7,.
TGTGCCAGCAGCTTCGGCCTAGGGGGAAATGGCTACACCTTC,CASSFGLGGNGYTF,14,.,TRBV7-2,TRBJ1-2,.
TGTGCCAGCAGTTTTCGCCCCTCTGGGGCCAACGTCCTGACTTTC,CASSFRPSGANVLTF,15,few,TRBV28,TRBJ2-6,.
TGCGCCAGCAGCCGGCGAAGGGGGTCTAATGAAAAACTGTTTTTT,CASSRRRGSNEKLFF,15,.,TRBV5-1,TRBJ1-4,.
TGTGCCTGGAGTGTGGATGTATCCCAGTTCTTC,CAWSVDVSQFF,11,.,TRBV30,TRBJ2-1,.
TGTGCCAGCAGTTCGGGACAGGGCGGTTGGGCCGAGCAGTACTTC,CASSSGQGGWAEQYF,15,.,TRBV6-6,TRBJ2-7,TRBD1
TGTGCCAGCACTTTACGAGGGTCAACTAATGAAAAACTGTTTTTT,CASTLRGSTNEKLFF,15,.,TRBV27,TRBJ1-4,.
TGTGCCAGCAGGGCGACAGTCACCCTTTTCAATGAAAAACTGTTTTTT,CASRATVTLFNEKLFF,16,.,TRBV28,TRBJ1-4,.
TGCGCCAGCAGCTTGGGCGCCGTTTACTCCTACAATGAGCAGTTCTTC,CASSLGAVYSYNEQFF,16,.,TRBV5-1,TRBJ2-1,.
TGTGCCAGCACTCCCGGGACAGACTACGAGCAGTACTTC,CASTPGTDYEQYF,13,.,TRBV6-5,TRBJ2-7,TRBD1
TGCGCCAGCAGCACCGGACAGGGCTCCTACAATGAGCAGTTCTTC,CASSTGQGSYNEQFF,15,medium-sized,TRBV5-1,TRBJ2-1,TRBD1
TGTGCCAGCAGCCCAGGGGCAGCAGGCGAGACCCAGTACTTC,CASSPGAAGETQYF,14,.,TRBV9,TRBJ2-5,.
TGCGCCAGCAGCGGAGGGACACTCGAAAAACTGTTTTTT,CASSGGTLEKLFF,13,.,TRBV5-1,TRBJ1-4,.
TGTGCCAGCAGCTTCATGGACAGGGAGGCCGAAAAACTGTTTTTT,CASSFMDREAEKLFF,15,once,TRBV28,TRBJ1-4,TRBD1
TGTGCCAGAAGCTTGGAAGATTCTAGCGGGAGGTTGTGGGATACGCAGTATTTT,CARSLEDSSGRLWDTQYF,18,.,TRBV5-3,TRBJ2-3,TRBD2
TGTGCCAGCCTATTTGACGGCAATGAGCAGTTCTTC,CASLFDGNEQFF,12,.,TRBV6-1,TRBJ2-1,.
TGCGCCAGCAGCAGGGACATGAACACTGAAGCTTTCTTT,CASSRDMNTEAFF,13,.,TRBV5-1,TRBJ1-1,.
TGTGCCAGCAGTCACAGGGAGAACTATGGCTACACCTTC,CASSHRENYGYTF,13,once,TRBV6-1,TRBJ1-2,.
TGTGCCAGCAGACTTTTGGCCCTATCAGGGTCCGAGCAGTACTTC,CASRLLALSGSEQYF,15,.,TRBV28,TRBJ2-7,.
TGTGCCAGCAGCAGTCCCGGGACAGGAAAATCCACAGATACGCAGTATTTT,CASSSPGTGKSTDTQYF,17,.,TRBV7-2,TRBJ2-3,TRBD1
TGTGCCAGCACAACGAGCGGGAGATTCACAGATACGCAGTATTTT,CASTTSGRFTDTQYF,15,.,TRBV28,TRBJ2-3,TRBD2
TGTGCCAGCAGCCGCCGTCGGGGCTACACCTTC,CASSRRRGYTF,11,.,TRBV28,TRBJ1-2,.
TGTGCCAGCAGCTTGCTCGGACTAGCGGGATTAGAGACCCAGTACTTC,CASSLLGLAGLETQYF,16,.,TRBV5-6,TRBJ2-5,TRBD2
TGTGCCAGCATGGGGCAGGGTACCAGTAATGAGCAGTTCTTC,CASMGQGTSNEQFF,14,.,TRBV27,TRBJ2-1,.
TGCAGTGCCGTCCGAGATACGCAGTATTTT,CSAVRDTQYF,10,.,TRBV20-1,TRBJ2-3,.
TGTGCCTGGACACGAGGGGGCAATCAGCCCCAGCATTTT,CAWTRGGNQPQHF,13,.,TRBV30,TRBJ1-5,.
TGTGCCAGCAGAAACAGAGGGGGCTCCCAAGAGACCCAGTACTTC,CASRNRGGSQETQYF,15,once,TRBV7-9,TRBJ2-5,TRBD1
TGTGCCAGCAGCTTGGCTCGGGGATGGGGAACTGAAGCTTTCTTT,CASSLARGWGTEAFF,15,.,TRBV5-6,TRBJ1-1,.
TGCGCCAGCTTTAGACTAGCGGGAATCGGGGAGACCCAGTACTTC,CASFRLAGIGETQYF,15,.,TRBV5-1,TRBJ2-5,TRBD2
TGTGCCAGCAGCTCCGCAGAGACCCAGTACTTC,CASSSAETQYF,11,.,TRBV7-9,TRBJ2-5,.
TGTGCCAGCTCGAACCTCGGAGAATATGGCTACACCTTC,CASSNLGEYGYTF,13,.,TRBV18,TRBJ1-2,.
TGCGCCAGCACCTCAACTGGCAGAGCAACTCAAGAGACCCAGTACTTC,CASTSTGRATQETQYF,16,.,TRBV5-1,TRBJ2-5,.
TGTGCCAGCAGCCAGTCTTGGTTGGGCGAAAAACTGTTTTTT,CASSQSWLGEKLFF,14,.,TRBV28,TRBJ1-4,.
TGTGCCAGCAGTTTTCTAGCCCAAACGAGCTCCTACAATGAGCAGTTCTTC,CASSFLAQTSSYNEQFF,17,.,TRBV28,TRBJ2-1,.
TGTGCCAGCATTGGACAGGGGATTGAAGCTTTCTTT,CASIGQGIEAFF,12,once,TRBV6-1,TRBJ1-1,TRBD1
TGTGCCAGCAGCCCCGGGAATCTTCCGACGTACAATGAGCAGTTCTTC,CASSPGNLPTYNEQFF,16,.,TRBV6-6,TRBJ2-1,.
TGTGCCAGCAGCCCTCGGGAGGAAGGAAACACCATATATTTT,CASSPREEGNTIYF,14,.,TRBV9,TRBJ1-3,.
TGTGCCAGCAGTCTTACGAGTCTGGTCGTCAACGGAGTTACTGGCTACACCTTC,CASSLTSLVVNGVTGYTF,18,.,TRBV27,TRBJ1-2,.
TGTGCCAGCAGTGGGGGGGTACCCATAAACATTCAGTACTTC,CASSGGVPINIQYF,14,.,TRBV6-1,TRBJ2-4,.
TGTGCCTGGAGTGTACAGGCGGGACACTACGAGCAGTACTTC,CAWSVQAGHYEQYF,14,.,TRBV30,TRBJ2-7,.
TGTGCCAGCAGCTGGACATTCGGCAATGAGCAGTTCTTC,CASSWTFGNEQFF,13,.,TRBV27,TRBJ2-1,.
TGTGCTAGTGGTTTGAACGGGAGGGAGACCAGCTACACCTTC,CASGLNGRETSYTF,14,.,TRBV12-5,TRBJ1-2,.